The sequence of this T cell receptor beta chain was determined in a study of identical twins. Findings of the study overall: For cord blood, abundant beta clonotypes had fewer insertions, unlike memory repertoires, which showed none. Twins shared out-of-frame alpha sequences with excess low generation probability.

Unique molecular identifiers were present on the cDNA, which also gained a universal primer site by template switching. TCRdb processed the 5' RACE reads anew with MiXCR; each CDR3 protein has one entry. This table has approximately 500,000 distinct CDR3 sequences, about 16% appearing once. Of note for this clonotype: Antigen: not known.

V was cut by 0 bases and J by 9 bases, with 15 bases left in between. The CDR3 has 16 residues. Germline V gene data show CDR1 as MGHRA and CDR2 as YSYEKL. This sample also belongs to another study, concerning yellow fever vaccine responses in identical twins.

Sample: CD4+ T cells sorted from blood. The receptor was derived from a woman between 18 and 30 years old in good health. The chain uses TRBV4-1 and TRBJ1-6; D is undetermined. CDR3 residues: CASSQDRGRMGSPLHF. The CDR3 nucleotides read TGCGCCAGCAGCCAAGATCGGGGTAGGATGGGTTCACCCCTCCACTTT.